The following is a TCR beta chain sequence with its context. This sample stems from a study of blood T cell repertoires in COVID-19. At the level of the study: The origin of the acute and convalescent COVID-19 samples was the United States, Italy and Spain. PBMCs, B-cell-depleted T cells, or T cells provided the cDNA or gDNA that made up the material.

Original methodology: Counts of nucleated cells, estimated from reference gene primer amplification, were obtained. Data came from immunoSEQ multiplex PCR; TCRdb stores just in-frame clones and leaves some out. V, J and clone size were drawn from that table, and D and trimming were deduced from the DNA. The top ten clones hold approximately 5.5% of a sample with about 70,000 clones, around 85% of them seen once. J lost 3 bases, V lost 6 bases, and 6 bases had no gene match. The CDR3 is 15 amino acids. Germline V lookup: CDR1 SGHTA, CDR2 FQGNSA. The gene calls are TRBV7-2 and TRBJ2-1; 9 bases are shared with TRBD2. The source of this sequence is a man older than 75 with acute or convalescent COVID-19. Sequencing was done on a sample of peripheral blood. The CDR3 reads CASRGGGAYYNEQFF. The CDR3 DNA follows: TGTGCCAGCAGGGGCGGGGGGGCCTACTACAATGAGCAGTTCTTC.